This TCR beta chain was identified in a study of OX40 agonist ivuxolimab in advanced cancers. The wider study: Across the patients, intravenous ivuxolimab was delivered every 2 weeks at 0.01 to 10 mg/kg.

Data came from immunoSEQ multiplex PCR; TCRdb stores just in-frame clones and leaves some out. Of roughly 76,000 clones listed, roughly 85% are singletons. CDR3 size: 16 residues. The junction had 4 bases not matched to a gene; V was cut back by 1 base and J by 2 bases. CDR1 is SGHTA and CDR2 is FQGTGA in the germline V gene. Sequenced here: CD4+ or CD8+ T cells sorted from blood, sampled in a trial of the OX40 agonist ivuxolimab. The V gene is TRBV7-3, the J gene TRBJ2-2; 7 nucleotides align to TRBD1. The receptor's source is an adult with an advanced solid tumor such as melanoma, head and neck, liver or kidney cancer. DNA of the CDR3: TGTGCCAGCAGCTTAAGGGGACAGATCAACACCGGGGAGCTGTTTTTT. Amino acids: CASSLRGQINTGELFF.